Each of the 22 T cell receptor beta chains below was sequenced from the same sample in a study of T cell responses to AZD1222 COVID-19 vaccine. Sequencing used immunoSEQ multiplex PCR; TCRdb keeps in-frame clones, though not all of them. Among over 150,000 clones, roughly nine tenths were seen once, and the ten largest hold about 3.5%. The sequenced sample was peripheral blood, obtained 28 days after the second AZD1222 dose. The receptors were gathered from an adult who received the AZD1222 COVID-19 vaccine.

V usage is TRBV7-8 and J usage is TRBJ1-1, with no clear D. Looked up from germline, CDR1 is SGHVS and CDR2 is FQNEAQ. CDR3 length equals 12 residues. Trimming cost V 3 bases and J 2 bases, with 4 bases left between them. This chain's CDR3 is CASSLTNTEAFF. In nucleotides, the CDR3 is TGTGCCAGCAGCTTGACAAACACTGAAGCTTTCTTT.

The genes are TRBV7-8 and TRBJ2-1, with 7 bases matching TRBD2. V was pared by 1 base and J by 6 bases, with 0 bases of the junction left unmatched. This CDR3 contains 13 residues. Germline-derived CDR1 and CDR2 are SGHVS and FQNEAQ. The DNA for the CDR3 is TGTGCCAGCAGCTTAGGACTAGCCAATGAGCAGTTCTTC. It codes for CASSLGLANEQFF.

The genes are TRBV5-6 and TRBJ2-2; D might be TRBD2 (6 bases). CDR3 length equals 15 residues. From germline, CDR1 is SGHDT and CDR2 YYEEEE. The V end lost 5 bases, the J end lost 4 bases, and 15 bases lay between the germline ends. CDR3: CASRVTGTPTGELFF. CDR3 bases: TGTGCCAGCAGGGTCACCGGGACTCCCACCGGGGAGCTGTTTTTT.

The V and J genes are TRBV19 and TRBJ2-1; 8 nucleotides match TRBD2. V gave up 6 bases and J gave up 1 base; unmatched junction bases: 2. Germline values: CDR1 LNHDA, CDR2 SQIVND (reference sequence). The length of the CDR3 is 14 residues. CDR3 DNA: TGTGCCAGTAGGGTAGCGGGATCCTACAATGAGCAGTTCTTC. It yields the protein CASRVAGSYNEQFF. Looking up the rest from reference TRBV19 and TRBJ2-1 gives the full variable domain: DGGITQSPKYLFRKEGQNVTLSCEQNLNHDAMYWYRQDPGQGLRLIYYSQIVNDFQKGDIAEGYSVSREKKESFPLTVTSAQKNPTAFYLCASRVAGSYNEQFFGPGTRLTVL.

This chain connects TRBV15 to TRBJ1-2; 10 bases agree with TRBD1. V was pared by 0 bases and J by 4 bases, with 2 bases of the junction left unmatched. The CDR3 is made up of 15 amino acids. From germline, CDR1 is LNHNV and CDR2 YYDKDF (reference sequence). As DNA, the CDR3 is TGTGCCACCAGCAGAGATAGGACAGGGGGCTATGGCTACACCTTC. It codes for CATSRDRTGGYGYTF.

The rearrangement joins TRBV9 to TRBJ2-1, with D uncertain. Trimming removed 3 bases at V and 0 bases at J, with 10 bases between. CDR3 length: 15 amino acids. Per germline, CDR1 SGDLS and CDR2 YYNGEE. CDR3 sequence: CASSAEPNSYNEQFF. The CDR3 nucleotides read TGTGCCAGCAGCGCGGAACCGAACTCCTACAATGAGCAGTTCTTC.

The chain carries TRBV11-1 and TRBJ2-1; D is undetermined. Germline V lookup: CDR1 SGHAT, CDR2 FQDESV (reference sequence). The V and J ends lost 5 bases and 5 bases respectively, with 13 bases between them. The CDR3 runs to 14 residues. The CDR3 bases are TGTGCCAGCAGCCCAGTCGCGGATGACAATGAGCAGTTCTTC. Translation gives CASSPVADDNEQFF. Full variable domain (missing parts from reference TRBV11-1 and TRBJ2-1): EAEVAQSPRYKITEKSQAVAFWCDPISGHATLYWYRQILGQGPELLVQFQDESVVDDSQLPKDRFSAERLKGVDSTLKIQPAELGDSAMYLCASSPVADDNEQFFGPGTRLTVL.

The rearrangement joins TRBV5-1 to TRBJ2-7; 8 bases agree with TRBD2. Germline-derived CDR1 and CDR2 are SGHRS and YFSETQ. This CDR3 contains 14 residues. Trimming took 1 base from V and 12 from J; bases not matched to a gene: 12. The CDR3 nucleotides are TGCGCCAGCAGCTTGACTAGCGGAGAGGGAAAGGGGTACTTC. Protein: CASSLTSGEGKGYF.

The V call is TRBV14, the J call TRBJ1-2; maybe TRBD1 (6 bases). The germline gives CDR1 SGHDN, CDR2 FVKESK. The CDR3 has 13 residues. Trimming took off 2 bases at V and 7 bases at J, with 11 bases between the two ends. CDR3 sequence reads: CASSQTGMAGYTF. CDR3 sequence (DNA): TGTGCCAGCAGCCAAACAGGGATGGCTGGCTACACCTTC. Looking up the rest from reference TRBV14 and TRBJ1-2 gives the full variable domain: EAGVTQFPSHSVIEKGQTVTLRCDPISGHDNLYWYRRVMGKEIKFLLHFVKESKQDESGMPNNRFLAERTGGTYSTLKVQPAELEDSGVYFCASSQTGMAGYTFGSGTRLTVV.

The chain employs TRBV30 and TRBJ1-2; a weak D match, TRBD1 (5 bases). Germline V gives CDR1 GTSNPN, CDR2 SVGIG (reference sequence). CDR3 length: 14 amino acids. The V end lost 0 bases, the J end lost 4 bases, and 12 bases lay between the germline ends. DNA of the CDR3: TGTGCCTGGAGTGTACGAAGGGGTGCCTATGGCTACACCTTC. Protein product: CAWSVRRGAYGYTF.

The chain recombines TRBV6-5 with TRBJ1-3; 10 positions agree with TRBD1. The CDR3 is 15 residues long. Germline V lookup: CDR1 MNHEY, CDR2 SVGAGI. The V segment lost 5 bases and the J segment 3 bases; nucleotides outside the gene matches: 4. In DNA, the CDR3 is TGTGCCAGCAGTCGGACAGGGGGAGATGGAAACACCATATATTTT. It is translated as CASSRTGGDGNTIYF.

V gene TRBV7-2 combines with J gene TRBJ2-1, with TRBD2 matching over 8 bases. The CDR3 consists of 15 residues. Unmatched junction bases numbered 7, after V lost 5 bases and J lost 4 bases. Germline V CDR1 and CDR2: SGHTA, FQGNSA. The CDR3 is CASSTSGVGYNEQFF. In nucleotides, the CDR3 is TGTGCCAGCAGCACTAGCGGAGTCGGGTACAATGAGCAGTTCTTC.

V and J are TRBV20-1 and TRBJ2-5; D is unresolved. This CDR3 region has 10 residues. V lost 6 bases to trimming and J lost 5 bases, with 7 bases between them. Germline V gene sequence: CDR1 DFQATT, CDR2 SNEGSKA (reference sequence). The CDR3 sequence: CSAERETQYF. CDR3 nucleotide sequence: TGCAGTGCGGAACGGGAGACCCAGTACTTC.

V usage is TRBV7-2 and J usage is TRBJ2-7, with D unclear. The CDR3 has 14 residues. The V gene lost 0 bases and the J gene lost 3 bases, with 9 bases spanning the gap. Looked up from germline, CDR1 is SGHTA and CDR2 is FQGNSA. CDR3 in amino acids: CASSLARSYYEQYF. The CDR3 coding sequence is TGTGCCAGCAGCTTAGCCAGGTCCTACTACGAGCAGTACTTC.

This chain uses TRBV19 with TRBJ1-1; 8 positions agree with TRBD1. Germline V lookup: CDR1 LNHDA, CDR2 SQIVND (reference sequence). This CDR3 has 14 amino acids. The J segment lost 2 bases and the V segment lost 9 bases, leaving 8 bases of the junction unmatched. The DNA of the CDR3 is TGTGCCAGCCGAACCGACAGGGGTAACACTGAAGCTTTCTTT. Amino acid sequence: CASRTDRGNTEAFF.

The J gene is TRBJ1-2, the V gene TRBV7-9, with 9 bases identical to TRBD1. Trimming cost V 5 bases and J 6 bases; bases outside gene matches: 7. Germline V lookup: CDR1 SEHNR, CDR2 FQNEAQ (reference sequence). The CDR3 has 14 amino acids. The CDR3 reads CASSRDREGDGYTF. CDR3 nucleotides: TGTGCCAGCAGCCGGGACAGGGAAGGAGATGGCTACACCTTC.

The chain has TRBV2 and TRBJ2-7; D possibly matches TRBD1 or TRBD2 (5 bases each). The CDR3 runs 14 residues. In germline, CDR1 is SNHLY, CDR2 FYNNEI. V lost 8 bases to trimming and J lost 2 bases, with 16 bases between them. CDR3 DNA sequence: TGTGCCAGCGGTGGGACGACCATTACCTACGAGCAGTACTTC. Protein sequence: CASGGTTITYEQYF.

This clone was observed once. V is TRBV5-1 and J is TRBJ2-5; 7 nucleotides line up with TRBD2. V lost 4 bases, J lost 5 bases, and 8 bases stayed unmatched. The CDR3 consists of 14 residues. The V gene's germline CDR1 is SGHRS and CDR2 YFSETQ. CDR3 sequence: CASSPRTRGETQYF. The DNA for the CDR3 is TGCGCCAGCAGCCCTCGGACTAGAGGGGAGACCCAGTACTTC. The entire variable domain, with the rest obtained from reference TRBV5-1 and TRBJ2-5, is as follows: KAGVTQTPRYLIKTRGQQVTLSCSPISGHRSVSWYQQTPGQGLQFLFEYFSETQRNKGNFPGRFSGRQFSNSRSEMNVSTLELGDSALYLCASSPRTRGETQYFGPGTRLLVL.

This rearrangement joins TRBV5-1 to TRBJ2-5; possible D gene TRBD2, 6 bases. This CDR3 has 16 residues. Trimming took off 6 bases at V and 4 bases at J, with 22 bases between the two ends. From germline, CDR1 is SGHRS and CDR2 YFSETQ. The CDR3 region has the DNA TGCGCCAGCACTAATCGTTTTGGAGGGGTTGTAGAGACCCAGTACTTC. Amino acids: CASTNRFGGVVETQYF.

The CDR3 spells CASSLSTPGQDQPQHF. CDR3 nucleotide sequence: TGTGCCAGCAGTTTGTCAACGCCGGGACAGGATCAGCCCCAGCATTTT. This chain uses TRBV28 with TRBJ1-5; 8 bases match TRBD1. The germline CDR1 and CDR2 sequences are MDHEN and SYDVKM. V dropped 3 bases and J dropped 5; count of bases not matched to a gene: 9. The CDR3 is 16 amino acids.

This clone has just one count. The rearrangement uses TRBV27 and TRBJ2-7; D gene uncertain. The ends were cut back, 5 bases at V and 0 bases at J, with 8 bases in the middle. CDR1 MNHEY and CDR2 SMNVEV come from the germline V gene (reference sequence). The CDR3 consists of 13 residues. The CDR3 loop is CASSISVSYEQYF. The DNA of the CDR3 is TGTGCCAGCAGTATCTCCGTCTCCTACGAGCAGTACTTC.

The chain recombines TRBV24-1 with TRBJ2-1; weak D call: TRBD2 (6 bases). Trimming cost V 6 bases and J 4 bases, with 12 bases left between them. The CDR3 totals 14 residues. CDR1 is KGHDR, CDR2 SFDVKD, per germline. DNA of the CDR3: TGTGCCACCAGTCCGGGACTGCAATACAATGAGCAGTTCTTC. The encoded protein is CATSPGLQYNEQFF.